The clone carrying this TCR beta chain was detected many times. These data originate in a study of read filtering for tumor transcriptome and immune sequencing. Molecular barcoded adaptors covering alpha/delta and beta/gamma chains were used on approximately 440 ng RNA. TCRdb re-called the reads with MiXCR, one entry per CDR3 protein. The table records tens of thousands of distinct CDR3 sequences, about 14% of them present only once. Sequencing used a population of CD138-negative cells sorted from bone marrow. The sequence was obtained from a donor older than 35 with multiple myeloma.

CDR3 sequence reads: CASSSRGPGYEQYF. The CDR3 DNA follows: TGTGCCAGCAGCTCACGCGGGCCGGGGTACGAGCAGTACTTC. The chain links TRBV7-9 to TRBJ2-7; D may be TRBD2 (5 bases). Trimming cost V 4 bases and J 4 bases, with 14 bases left between them. CDR1 and CDR2 from the germline V gene are SEHNR and FQNEAQ (reference sequence). The CDR3 contains 14 residues.